The present TCR beta chain was sequenced within a study of cytomegalovirus exposure and HLA in healthy donors. Broader study findings: Confirmation was obtained in vitro that a few CMV-associated chains are specific for CMV antigens.

PCR was performed using 60 Vbeta and 13 Jbeta primers. The method was immunoSEQ multiplex PCR; TCRdb's version includes in-frame clones alone and lacks a portion of them. The sample consists of around 210,000 clones, roughly 80% of them appearing once. The CDR3 is 11 amino acids. The V gene's germline CDR1 is DFQATT and CDR2 SNEGSKA (reference sequence). Regarding this clone: No antigen is known for it. An end of the junction differs from the germline gene, which may be a read error.

Material for sequencing was PBMCs. The TCR originated in a male donor in good health and CMV-seropositive. The chain has TRBV20-1 and TRBJ1-2; D is uncertain. In DNA, the CDR3 is TGCAGTGCCAAAGCTGGCGGGAGTCGCCCCTTC. This encodes CSAKAGGSRPF.